The clone carrying this TCR beta chain was observed once. This specimen comes from a study of blood T cell repertoires in COVID-19. Per germline, CDR1 SGHRS and CDR2 YFSETQ. This CDR3 spans 16 amino acids. Trimming took 2 bases from V and 2 from J, leaving 11 bases between them. Measured with immunoSEQ multiplex PCR; TCRdb has only the in-frame clones, and not every one. The sample yields around 120,000 clones, under 80% seen once. Input material: peripheral blood. The J gene is TRBJ1-6, the V gene TRBV5-1; D is unresolved. The clonotype originates from a man in his 70s with acute or convalescent COVID-19. The CDR3 spells CASSLQTGAYNSPLHF. CDR3 DNA: TGCGCCAGCAGCTTACAGACCGGGGCCTATAATTCACCCCTCCACTTT.